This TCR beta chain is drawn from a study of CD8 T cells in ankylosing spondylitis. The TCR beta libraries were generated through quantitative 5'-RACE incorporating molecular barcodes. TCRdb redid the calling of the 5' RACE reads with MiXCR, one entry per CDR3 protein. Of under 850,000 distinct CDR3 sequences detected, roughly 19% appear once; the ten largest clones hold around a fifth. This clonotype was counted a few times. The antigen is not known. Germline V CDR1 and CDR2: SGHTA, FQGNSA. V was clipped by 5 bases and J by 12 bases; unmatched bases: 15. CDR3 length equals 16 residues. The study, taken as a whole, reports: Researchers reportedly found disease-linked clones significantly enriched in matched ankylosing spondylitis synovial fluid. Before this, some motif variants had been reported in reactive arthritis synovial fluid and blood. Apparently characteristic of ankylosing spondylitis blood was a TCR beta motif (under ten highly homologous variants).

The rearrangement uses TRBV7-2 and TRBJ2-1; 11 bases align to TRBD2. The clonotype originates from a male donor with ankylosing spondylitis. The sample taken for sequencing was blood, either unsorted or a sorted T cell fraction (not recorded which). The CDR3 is CASSGRLAGLGGGQFF. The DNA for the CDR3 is TGTGCCAGCAGCGGTAGACTAGCGGGGCTGGGCGGGGGGCAGTTCTTC.